The rows below give T cell receptor beta chains drawn from one sample of a study of blood T cells in healthy people across ages. TCRdb ran MiXCR on the 5' RACE reads and lists one entry per CDR3 protein. The top ten clones hold around 4% of a sample with about 1.5 million distinct CDR3 sequences, less than 45% of them seen once. Sequenced material: blood. The source is a woman between 18 and 29 years old in good health. Each CDR3 is given with its conserved first and last residue. The D gene is left open where the match is weak. Size is omitted from some rows. Given values are once, few, many or a class for expanded clones.

TRBJ2-2 NA TRBD2 TRBV6-2/TRBV6-3 TGTGCCAGCAAGACTAGCGGGGGGGCCTCCAGCACCGGGGAGCTGTTTTTT CASKTSGGASSTGELFF
TRBJ1-5 few TRBD1 TRBV6-6 TGTGCCAGTTCTCCGGGGACAGGGGTATATCAGCCCCAGCATTTT CASSPGTGVYQPQHF
TRBJ1-2 NA NA TRBV3-1 TGTGCCAGCAGCCGAACACAGAAAGGCTACACCTTC CASSRTQKGYTF
TRBJ1-2 NA NA TRBV9 TGTGCCAGCAGCGGAACAGGGTTCCCCAGCTATGGCTACACCTTC CASSGTGFPSYGYTF
TRBJ2-3 NA TRBD2 TRBV7-9 TGTGCCAGCAGCCTCCTAGCGGGAGTGAGCCCAGATACGCAGTATTTT CASSLLAGVSPDTQYF
TRBJ1-5 NA NA TRBV27 TGTGCCAGCAGTTTATCTAGGGAATATAGCAATCAGCCCCAGCATTTT CASSLSREYSNQPQHF
TRBJ2-7 NA NA TRBV20-1 TGCAGTGCTAGAAGGCCGGGCCACCCCCCTTACGAGCAGTACTTC CSARRPGHPPYEQYF
TRBJ2-3 many NA TRBV29-1 TGCAGCGTTGATCCGAGCACAGATACGCAGTATTTT CSVDPSTDTQYF
TRBJ2-1 NA NA TRBV28 TGTACCAGCGATGGAGGAGCCTACAATGAGCAGTTCTTC CTSDGGAYNEQFF
TRBJ1-2 NA NA TRBV7-6 TGTGCCAGCAGCTTAGCGCATTCCCAGCTAGCTAACTATGGCTACACCTTC CASSLAHSQLANYGYTF
TRBJ1-4 few NA TRBV10-3 TGTGCCACCCACCAGGGGATCAATGAAAAACTGTTTTTT CATHQGINEKLFF
TRBJ1-1 NA NA TRBV4-3 TGCGCCAGCAGCCAAGCCTTCAGGGGAGGGAACACTGAAGCTTTCTTT CASSQAFRGGNTEAFF
TRBJ2-1 few TRBD2 TRBV6-4 TGTGCCAGCAGTGAGGGCGGGAGGGGCGTCAATGAGCAGTTCTTC CASSEGGRGVNEQFF
TRBJ1-4 many NA TRBV12-3/TRBV12-4 TGTGCCAGCAGTTTAAGGAGGTCGCTTAATGAAAAACTGTTTTTT CASSLRRSLNEKLFF
TRBJ2-1 few NA TRBV7-9 TGTGCCAGCAGCTCCTCCCGTAGTGAGCAGTTCTTC CASSSSRSEQFF
TRBJ1-5 NA NA TRBV12-3/TRBV12-4 TGTGCCGACAGTCGGAACGATCAGCCCCAGCATTTT CADSRNDQPQHF
TRBJ2-3 NA TRBD2 TRBV7-6 TGTGCCAGCAGCTTAGTCAGCGGGGGGGCCGTAGATACGCAGTATTTT CASSLVSGGAVDTQYF
TRBJ1-1 few NA TRBV3-1 TGTGCCAGCAGCCAAGGGCAGGGATGGAGGGCTTTCTTT CASSQGQGWRAFF
TRBJ2-3 NA TRBD2 TRBV20-1 TGCAGTGCTAGAGCGACTAGCGGGAGTAAGACAGATACGCAGTATTTT CSARATSGSKTDTQYF
TRBJ2-6 NA NA TRBV6-4 TGTGCCAGCAGTGACGGACTCTCTGGGGCCAACGTCCTGACTTTC CASSDGLSGANVLTF
TRBJ1-5 few NA TRBV20-1 TGCAGTGCTACAGGGGATTATCAGCCCCAGCATTTT CSATGDYQPQHF
TRBJ2-2 NA TRBD2 TRBV11-2 TGTGCCAGCAGCTTCGGGAGGTCTGCCGGGGAGCTGTTTTTT CASSFGRSAGELFF
TRBJ2-5 once TRBD2 TRBV29-1 TGCAGCGTTGTAGGGACTACCCTTTACAATGAGCAGTACTTC CSVVGTTLYNEQYF
TRBJ1-6 NA NA TRBV20-1 TGCAGTGCTAGAGACCCCCTTGTCCTGGGGAGCTCCTATAATTCACCCCTCCACTTT CSARDPLVLGSSYNSPLHF
TRBJ2-7 NA TRBD1 TRBV4-2 TGTGCCAGCAGCCCCGACAGGGGTTCCTACAATGAGCAGTACTTC CASSPDRGSYNEQYF
TRBJ2-3 NA TRBD2 TRBV9 TGTGCCAGCAGCGTAGACGGGACTATCACAGATACGCAGTATTTT CASSVDGTITDTQYF
TRBJ2-7 NA NA TRBV27 TGTGCCAGCAGTGTGGGACCTATCTACGAGCAGTACTTC CASSVGPIYEQYF
TRBJ2-5 many NA TRBV14 TGTGCCAGCAGCCAAGATAATGGAGAGACCCAGTACTTC CASSQDNGETQYF
TRBJ2-3 NA NA TRBV11-2 TGTGCCAGCAGCTTCCGCAGCAAAGCAGATACGCAGTATTTT CASSFRSKADTQYF
TRBJ2-2 few NA TRBV18 TGTGCCAGCTCACTTGGGTTGGACACCGGGGAGCTGTTTTTT CASSLGLDTGELFF
TRBJ2-7 NA TRBD1 TRBV13 TGTGCCAGCAGCAACGGACAGGGGGCGTACTTC CASSNGQGAYF
TRBJ1-2 NA NA TRBV4-1 TGCGCCAGCAGCCAAGATCCCAGGGGCTGGAGCTACACCTTC CASSQDPRGWSYTF
TRBJ1-1 few NA TRBV7-9 TGTGCCAGCAGCCCTCGGGACTCCCGAACTGAAGCTTTCTTT CASSPRDSRTEAFF
TRBJ2-2 few NA TRBV4-3 TGCGCCAGCAGCCAAAATAAAAACTTTCAGTTCGCCGGGGAGCTGTTTTTT CASSQNKNFQFAGELFF
TRBJ2-1 NA TRBD2 TRBV28 TGTGCCAGCAGTTTAACACTAGCGGGCTACAATCACAAGGAGCAGTTCTTC CASSLTLAGYNHKEQFF
TRBJ1-2 NA NA TRBV12-5 TGTGCTAGTGGTGCTGATTCAGGTGAATTTCGGGCTCGATATGGCTACACCTTC CASGADSGEFRARYGYTF
TRBJ1-2 NA TRBD1 TRBV4-3 TGCGCCAGCAGCCAAACAGGGGGCTCATCTTGGTACTATGGCTACACCTTC CASSQTGGSSWYYGYTF
TRBJ2-4 NA TRBD2 TRBV3-1 TGTGCCAGCAGCCACCCGGGGAGGGAGCAGTACTTC CASSHPGREQYF
TRBJ1-2 NA NA TRBV7-2 TGTGCCGGCAGCTTAGCTGGGGTCGGGAGTAGTGGCTACACCTTC CAGSLAGVGSSGYTF
TRBJ1-1 few NA TRBV10-3 TGTGCCATCAGTACTTTCACGAACACTGAAGCTTTCTTT CAISTFTNTEAFF
TRBJ2-7 NA NA TRBV9 TGTGCCAGCAGCGTAGCTGGGACCAGCGACGAGCAGTACTTC CASSVAGTSDEQYF
TRBJ2-1 NA TRBD1 TRBV4-2 TGTGCCAGCAGCCAAGGGACAGGGGGCTTCTACAATGAGCAGTTCTTC CASSQGTGGFYNEQFF
TRBJ2-3 many NA TRBV20-1 TGCAGTGCTAGAGATCTAGTTCCTACGCAGTATTTT CSARDLVPTQYF
TRBJ2-7 NA TRBD1 TRBV3-1 TGTGCCAGCAGCCAAGATGAGTTGGTGACAGGGAAGGGCTACGAGCAGTACTTC CASSQDELVTGKGYEQYF
TRBJ2-7 few NA TRBV11-2 TGTGCCAGCAACCCTGGACAGCTCGCCTACGAGCAGTACTTC CASNPGQLAYEQYF
TRBJ1-2 NA NA TRBV25-1 TGTGCCAGCAGTGATGATACGGGGTCGGACTATGGCTACACCTTC CASSDDTGSDYGYTF
TRBJ2-3 few TRBD2 TRBV15 TGTGCCACCAGCAACCTCCCGGGAAGGGGACTAGCGGGGTTTGATACGCAGTATTTT CATSNLPGRGLAGFDTQYF
TRBJ2-1 NA NA TRBV4-2 TGTGCCAGCAGCCAACAGGTTTTTGCGGGTGACAATGAGCAGTTCTTC CASSQQVFAGDNEQFF
TRBJ2-1 NA NA TRBV7-2 TGTGCCAGCAGCTATTCTAGGGATCAGTTCTTC CASSYSRDQFF
TRBJ1-1 NA NA TRBV6-2/TRBV6-3 TGTGCCAGCAGTTACGATGGCCCTGAAGCTTTCTTT CASSYDGPEAFF
TRBJ2-5 NA NA TRBV27 TGTGCCAGCAGTTTGAATCCTAAAGAGACCCAGTACTTC CASSLNPKETQYF
TRBJ1-2 few TRBD1 TRBV29-1 TGCAGCGTTGCCTCCGGGACAGGCGACTATGGCTACACCTTC CSVASGTGDYGYTF
TRBJ2-1 NA TRBD2 TRBV27 TGTGCCAGCAGCACCCTAGCGGGACTCTCCTACAATGAGCAGTTCTTC CASSTLAGLSYNEQFF
TRBJ2-7 NA NA TRBV6-6 TGTGCCAGCAGTTACTTGGAGGTCTCGTACAATGAGCAGTACTTC CASSYLEVSYNEQYF
TRBJ2-1 NA NA TRBV4-1 TGCGCCAGCAGCCAATTCCCGGCGGCGGGGGCCGTCAATGAGCAGTTCTTC CASSQFPAAGAVNEQFF
TRBJ1-5 few NA TRBV10-3 TGTGCCATCAGGGGTTTTTCATATCAGCCCCAGCATTTT CAIRGFSYQPQHF
TRBJ2-5 NA NA TRBV10-3 TGTGCCATCAGCCCGTGGCGGGACAACCAAGAGACCCAGTACTTC CAISPWRDNQETQYF
TRBJ1-5 NA NA TRBV20-1 TGCAGTGCTAGAGGGGACACATCCTATCAGCCCCAGCATTTT CSARGDTSYQPQHF
TRBJ2-5 NA TRBD2 TRBV9 TGTGCCAGCAACCAAGCGGGAGGAGAGACCCAGTACTTC CASNQAGGETQYF